The subject of this entry is one T cell receptor beta chain. What it binds is unknown. This entry is derived from a study of T cell responses to AZD1222 COVID-19 vaccine. General study results and limits: Repertoires were obtained only post-peak T cell response. Close to half of all spike-specific TCRs reportedly target regions of the variants that are unmutated. Just a handful of AZD1222 recipients were seropositive at baseline. Most donors were white British and more were female, and clonal diversity was possibly underestimated.

Data came from immunoSEQ multiplex PCR; TCRdb stores just in-frame clones and leaves some out. The sample carries about 76,000 clones, around three quarters recorded once. This CDR3 is 15 amino acids long. From germline, CDR1 is LGHDT and CDR2 YNNKEL (reference sequence). V lost 4 bases and J 0 bases, leaving 12 bases between the germline ends. This sequence originates from an adult who received the MenACWY meningococcal vaccine as a control. The chain combines TRBV3-1 (or the pseudogene TRBV3-2) with TRBJ1-1; a possible D gene is TRBD1 (6 bases). Specimen: peripheral blood, collected 28 days after the second dose of the MenACWY control vaccine. CDR3 nucleotide sequence: TGTGCCAGCAGCCCCCTCCAGGGGTTGAACACTGAAGCTTTCTTT. It codes for CASSPLQGLNTEAFF.